This T cell receptor (beta chain) emerged from a study of blood T cell repertoires in COVID-19 (dated by TCRdb to the early 2020s). Regarding the research as a whole: Collaborator samples came from the United States, Italy and Spain and covered acute and convalescent phases of COVID-19. The prospective study material was composed of cDNA or gDNA derived from T cells, B-cell-depleted T cells, or PBMCs. Subjects who had been exposed to COVID-19, were actively infected with it, or had recovered from it provided the deeply sampled blood TCRbeta repertoires that made up the dataset. The repertoires were made available in a free public database intended to serve as a resource for research on the immune response to SARS-CoV-2. The samples were drawn from the first 160 participants of the ongoing ImmuneRACE study and from 950 to 1,500 subjects provided by 6 global collaborators. Sample metadata almost always included a de-identified subject ID, COVID-19 status, age in years and sex. Where available, HLA class I and class II types were taken from metadata supplied by the sample provider and were not determined by assay-based typing. Results the study describes overall, beyond this receptor: Clinical and demographic metadata were provided uncurated, with the amount varying by source and participant.

Whole blood was collected in K2EDTA tubes by collaborating institutions according to the institutions' own protocols. For TCRbeta analysis, collaborator samples were shipped as frozen whole blood, as isolated PBMCs, or as DNA extracted from either sample type. Including the terminal cysteine and phenylalanine, the CDR3 comprises 11 residues. Only the CDR3 portion is preserved as DNA: 33 bases, with reading frame beginning at the first base. For CDR1 and CDR2, the germline V gene (reference sequence) lists MNHEY and SMNVEV. Trimming costs V 8 bases and J 3 bases, and their ends lie 7 bases apart. As regards this clone: The clone's antigen remains unknown. Per-nucleotide qualities are absent, and no much larger clonotype sits a single base away.

The immunoSEQ Assay, a bias-controlled multiplex PCR, was used to amplify TCRbeta CDR3 regions from genomic DNA. The source study handled its data this way. The number of nucleated cells in each sample was estimated by amplification of reference gene primers within the assay. Sequence reads were collapsed and filtered to measure the absolute abundance of every unique TCRbeta CDR3 rearrangement. Productive Simpson clonality was computed per sample as the square root of Simpson's diversity index over productive rearrangements. TCRdb obtained this table from immuneACCESS and retained in-frame rearrangements with V and J assigned. These tables miss some clones; where compared with another copy, unresolved V genes account for less than half of the shortfall, and the remainder is unexplained. V, J and clone size were drawn from that table, and D and trimming were deduced from the DNA. The table for this sample lists hundreds of thousands of clones; roughly 87% of them were counted only once. Of the sample, 0.7% is held by the ten largest clones.

The rearranged segments are TRBV27 and TRBJ2-5; a weak D assignment points to TRBD2 (5 bases agree). Sequencing used peripheral blood. The sequence was collected from a human donor in a cohort sampled during active COVID-19. CDR3 loop: CASRGKETQYF. The DNA sequence is TGTGCCAGCCGGGGAAAAGAGACCCAGTACTTC.